The clone carrying this TCR beta chain was observed a handful of times. The antigen is not known. These data are taken from a study of T cells in Graves' hyperthyroidism and ophthalmopathy. Notes on the study in general: Model output signaled ophthalmopathy a median roughly 6.5 months ahead of onset.

Amplification of TCR beta CDR3 regions was performed using RNA transcripts as template. In the first-round RT-PCR of the TCR CDR3, the HTBI primer set was used. TCRdb re-analysed the multiplex PCR reads in MiXCR, keeping a single row per CDR3 protein. The sample has a few hundred thousand distinct CDR3 sequences, roughly 18% seen once. Trimming left V 3 bases short and J 4 bases short, with 11 bases between. The CDR3 runs 14 residues. The source material was blood. The chain joins TRBV12-3 or TRBV12-4 to TRBJ2-3, with a tentative D call TRBD2 (6 bases). This TCR was recovered from a woman in her thirties or forties with Graves' ophthalmopathy. This CDR3 is CASSFYPGADTQYF. CDR3 nucleotides: TGTGCCAGCAGTTTTTACCCGGGGGCAGATACGCAGTATTTT.